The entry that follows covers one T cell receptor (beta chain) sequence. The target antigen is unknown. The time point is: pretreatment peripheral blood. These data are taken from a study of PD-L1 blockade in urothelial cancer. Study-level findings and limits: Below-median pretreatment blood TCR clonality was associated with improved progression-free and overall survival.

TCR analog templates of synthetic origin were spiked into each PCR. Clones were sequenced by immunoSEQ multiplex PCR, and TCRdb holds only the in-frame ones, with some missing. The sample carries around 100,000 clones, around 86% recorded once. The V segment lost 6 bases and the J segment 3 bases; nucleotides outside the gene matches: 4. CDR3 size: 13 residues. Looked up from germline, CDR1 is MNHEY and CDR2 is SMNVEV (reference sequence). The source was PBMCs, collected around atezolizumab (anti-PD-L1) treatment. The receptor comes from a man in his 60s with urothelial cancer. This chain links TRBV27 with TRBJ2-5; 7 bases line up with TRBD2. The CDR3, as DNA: TGTGCCAGCAGCCAAGCGGGAAAAGAGACCCAGTACTTC. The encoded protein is CASSQAGKETQYF.